This T cell receptor (beta chain) was identified during a study of T cells in Graves' hyperthyroidism and ophthalmopathy. The study, taken as a whole, reports: A median 6.5 months before onset, the model predicted ophthalmopathy. Stable hyperthyroidism was separated from ophthalmopathy by a model based on 13 V-J features. Most expanded thyroid clonotypes above 0.001 recurred in blood.

Germline lookup yields CDR1 SNHLY and CDR2 FYNNEI. This CDR3 is built from 15 residues. V trimming: 2 bases; J trimming: 2 bases; junction bases outside the gene matches: 3. In making diagnoses, clinical symptoms, serum thyroxine and TRAb, thyroid ultrasound and orbital computed tomography were all used. This clonotype has at least ten counts. Antigen: not known. Amplification of TCR beta CDR3 regions used RNA as the template. RT-PCR in the first round (using the HTBI primer set) targeted the TCR CDR3. MiXCR, applied by TCRdb to the multiplex PCR reads, yields one record per CDR3 protein. In the table there are a few hundred thousand distinct CDR3 sequences, under 60% of which are singletons.

V gene TRBV2 combines with J gene TRBJ2-5; 9 positions agree with TRBD1. This TCR was recovered from a young woman with Graves' hyperthyroidism. The specimen sequenced was peripheral blood or thyroid tissue (not recorded which). CDR3 amino acids: CASSEPGTGQETQYF. CDR3 DNA sequence: TGTGCCAGCAGTGAACCCGGGACAGGGCAAGAGACCCAGTACTTC. Looking up the rest from reference TRBV2 and TRBJ2-5 gives the full variable domain: EPEVTQTPSHQVTQMGQEVILRCVPISNHLYFYWYRQILGQKVEFLVSFYNNEISEKSEIFDDQFSVERPDGSNFTLKIRSTKLEDSAMYFCASSEPGTGQETQYFGPGTRLLVL.